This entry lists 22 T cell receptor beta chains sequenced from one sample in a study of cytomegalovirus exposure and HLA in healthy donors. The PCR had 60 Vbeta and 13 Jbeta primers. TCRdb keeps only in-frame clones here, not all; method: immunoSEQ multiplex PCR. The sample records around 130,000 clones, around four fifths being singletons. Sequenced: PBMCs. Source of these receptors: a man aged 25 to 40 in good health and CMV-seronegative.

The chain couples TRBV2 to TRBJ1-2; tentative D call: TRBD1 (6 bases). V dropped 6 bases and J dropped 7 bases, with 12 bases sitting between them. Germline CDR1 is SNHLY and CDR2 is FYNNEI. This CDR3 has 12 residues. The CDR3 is CASREDSSGYTF. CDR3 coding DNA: TGTGCCAGCAGAGAGGACAGCAGTGGCTACACCTTC.

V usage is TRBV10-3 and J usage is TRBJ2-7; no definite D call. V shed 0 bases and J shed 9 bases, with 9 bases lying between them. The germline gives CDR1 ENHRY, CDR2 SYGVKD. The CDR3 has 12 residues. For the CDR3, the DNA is TGTGCCATCAGTGAGTCAGCCCCGGGGCAGTACTTC. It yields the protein CAISESAPGQYF.

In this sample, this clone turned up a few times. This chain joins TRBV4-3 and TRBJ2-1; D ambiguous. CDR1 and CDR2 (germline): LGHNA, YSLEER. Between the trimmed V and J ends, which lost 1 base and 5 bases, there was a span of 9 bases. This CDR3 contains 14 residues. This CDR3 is CASSQVRSHNEQFF. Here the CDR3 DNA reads TGCGCCAGCAGCCAAGTCAGATCCCACAATGAGCAGTTCTTC.

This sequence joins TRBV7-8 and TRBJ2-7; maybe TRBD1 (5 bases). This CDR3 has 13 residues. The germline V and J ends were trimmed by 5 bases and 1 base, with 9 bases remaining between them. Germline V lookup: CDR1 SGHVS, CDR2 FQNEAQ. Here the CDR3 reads CASSQGLSYEQYF. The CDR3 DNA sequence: TGTGCCAGCAGCCAGGGCCTTTCCTACGAGCAGTACTTC.

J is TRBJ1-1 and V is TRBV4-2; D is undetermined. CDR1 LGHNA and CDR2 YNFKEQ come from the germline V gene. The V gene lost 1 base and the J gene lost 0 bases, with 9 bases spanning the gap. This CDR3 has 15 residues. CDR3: CASSQAPTVNTEAFF. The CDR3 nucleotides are TGTGCCAGCAGCCAAGCACCCACAGTGAACACTGAAGCTTTCTTT.

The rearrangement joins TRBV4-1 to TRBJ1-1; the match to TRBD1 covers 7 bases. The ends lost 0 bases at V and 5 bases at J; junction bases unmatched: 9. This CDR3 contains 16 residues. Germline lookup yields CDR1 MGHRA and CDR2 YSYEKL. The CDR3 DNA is TGCGCCAGCAGCCAAGACGACAGGGAAAGATGGACTGAAGCTTTCTTT. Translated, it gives CASSQDDRERWTEAFF.

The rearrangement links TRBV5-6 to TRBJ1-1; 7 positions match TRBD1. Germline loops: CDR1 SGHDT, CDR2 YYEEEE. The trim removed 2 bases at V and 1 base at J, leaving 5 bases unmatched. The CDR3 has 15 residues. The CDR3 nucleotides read TGTGCCAGCAGCTTACCCGGGACAGCGAACACTGAAGCTTTCTTT. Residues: CASSLPGTANTEAFF.

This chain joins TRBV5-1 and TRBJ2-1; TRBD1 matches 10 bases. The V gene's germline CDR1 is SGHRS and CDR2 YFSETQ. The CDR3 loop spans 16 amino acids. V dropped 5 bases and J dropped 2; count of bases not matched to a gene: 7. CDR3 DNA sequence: TGCGCCAGCAGACACGGGGACAGGGGCGCCTACAATGAGCAGTTCTTC. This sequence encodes CASRHGDRGAYNEQFF.

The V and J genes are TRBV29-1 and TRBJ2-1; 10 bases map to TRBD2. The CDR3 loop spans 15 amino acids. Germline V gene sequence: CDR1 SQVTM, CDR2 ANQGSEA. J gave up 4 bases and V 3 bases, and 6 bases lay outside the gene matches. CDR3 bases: TGCAGCGTTGAGTTGGGACTAGCGAATTACAATGAGCAGTTCTTC. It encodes CSVELGLANYNEQFF.

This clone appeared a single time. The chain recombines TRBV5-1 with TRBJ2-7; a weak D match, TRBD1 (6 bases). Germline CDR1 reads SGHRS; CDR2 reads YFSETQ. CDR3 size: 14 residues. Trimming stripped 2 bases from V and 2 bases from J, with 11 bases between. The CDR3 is CASSLQGPTYEQYF. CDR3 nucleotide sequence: TGCGCCAGCAGCTTACAGGGCCCCACCTACGAGCAGTACTTC.

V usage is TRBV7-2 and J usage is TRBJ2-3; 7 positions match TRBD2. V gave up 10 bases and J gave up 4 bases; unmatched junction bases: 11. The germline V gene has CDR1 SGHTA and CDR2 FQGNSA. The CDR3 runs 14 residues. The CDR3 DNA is TGTGCCACCGGGGGGTCCGCACTGGCAGATACGCAGTATTTT. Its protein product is CATGGSALADTQYF.

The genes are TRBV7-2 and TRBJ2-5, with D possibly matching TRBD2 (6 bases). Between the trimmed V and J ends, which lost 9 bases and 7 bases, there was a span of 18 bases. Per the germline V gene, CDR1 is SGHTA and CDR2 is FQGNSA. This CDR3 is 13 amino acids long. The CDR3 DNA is TGTGCCAGTAGGAAGGAGGGTCTGGGGACCCAGTACTTC. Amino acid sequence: CASRKEGLGTQYF.

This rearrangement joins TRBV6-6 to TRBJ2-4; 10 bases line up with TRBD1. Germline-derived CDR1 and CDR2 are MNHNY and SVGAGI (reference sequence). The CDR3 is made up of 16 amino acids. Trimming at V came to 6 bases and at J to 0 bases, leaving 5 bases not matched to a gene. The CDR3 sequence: CASSKGQGEAKNIQYF. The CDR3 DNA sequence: TGTGCCAGCAGCAAAGGACAGGGGGAAGCCAAAAACATTCAGTACTTC.

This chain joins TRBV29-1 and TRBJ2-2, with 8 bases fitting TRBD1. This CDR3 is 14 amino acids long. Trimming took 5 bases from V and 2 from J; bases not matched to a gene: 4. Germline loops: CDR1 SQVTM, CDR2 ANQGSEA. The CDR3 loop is CSVLQGVNTGELFF. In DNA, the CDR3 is TGCAGCGTTTTACAGGGGGTTAACACCGGGGAGCTGTTTTTT.

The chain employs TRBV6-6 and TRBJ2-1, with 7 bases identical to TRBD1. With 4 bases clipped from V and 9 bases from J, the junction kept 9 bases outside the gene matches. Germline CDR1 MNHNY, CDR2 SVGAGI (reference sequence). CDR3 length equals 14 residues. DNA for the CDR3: TGTGCCAGCAGTTCGAATTTACAGGGGATTGAGCAGTTCTTC. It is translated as CASSSNLQGIEQFF.

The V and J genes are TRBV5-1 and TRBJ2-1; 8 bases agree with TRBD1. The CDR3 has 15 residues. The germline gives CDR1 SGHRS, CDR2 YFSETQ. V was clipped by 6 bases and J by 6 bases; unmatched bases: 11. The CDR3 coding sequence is TGCGCCAGCAAATCGGGACAGGCGTTCGCCAATGAGCAGTTCTTC. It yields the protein CASKSGQAFANEQFF.

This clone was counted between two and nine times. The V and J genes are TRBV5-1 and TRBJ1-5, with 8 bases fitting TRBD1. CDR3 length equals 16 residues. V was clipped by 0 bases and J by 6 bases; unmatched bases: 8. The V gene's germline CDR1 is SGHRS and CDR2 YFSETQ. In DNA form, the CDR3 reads TGCGCCAGCAGCTTGGGGTCAGGGGGCGCGGGTCAGCCCCAGCATTTT. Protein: CASSLGSGGAGQPQHF.

CDR3 in amino acids: CASSSGGNQPQHF. CDR3 DNA: TGTGCCAGCAGCTCCGGGGGCAATCAGCCCCAGCATTTT. The genes are TRBV9 and TRBJ1-5; D not resolved. V was clipped by 4 bases and J by 2 bases, with 7 bases between them. The CDR3 runs to 13 residues. The germline V gene has CDR1 SGDLS and CDR2 YYNGEE.

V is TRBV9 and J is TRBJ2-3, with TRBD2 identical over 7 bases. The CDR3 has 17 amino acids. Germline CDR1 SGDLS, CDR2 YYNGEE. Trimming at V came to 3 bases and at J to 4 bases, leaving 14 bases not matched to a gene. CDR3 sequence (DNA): TGTGCCAGCAGCGACAAAAGAGCCGGACTAGTTGCAGATACGCAGTATTTT. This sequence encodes CASSDKRAGLVADTQYF.

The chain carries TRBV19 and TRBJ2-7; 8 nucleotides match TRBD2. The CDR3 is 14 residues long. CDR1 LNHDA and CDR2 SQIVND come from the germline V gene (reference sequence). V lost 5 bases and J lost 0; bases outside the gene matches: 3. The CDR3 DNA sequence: TGTGCCAGTAGTGCGAGCGGGAGCTCCTACGAGCAGTACTTC. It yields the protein CASSASGSSYEQYF.

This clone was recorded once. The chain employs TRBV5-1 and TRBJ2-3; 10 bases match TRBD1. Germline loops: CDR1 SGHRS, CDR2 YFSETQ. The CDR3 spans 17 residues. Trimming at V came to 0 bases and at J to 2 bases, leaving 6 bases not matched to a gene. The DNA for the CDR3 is TGCGCCAGCAGCTTGGGCGCGACAGGGGGCTTCACAGATACGCAGTATTTT. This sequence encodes CASSLGATGGFTDTQYF.

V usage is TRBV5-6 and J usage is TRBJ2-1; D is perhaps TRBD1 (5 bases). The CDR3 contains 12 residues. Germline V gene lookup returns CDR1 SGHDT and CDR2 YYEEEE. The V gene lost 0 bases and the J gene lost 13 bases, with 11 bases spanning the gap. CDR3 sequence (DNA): TGTGCCAGCAGCTTGGTGGGCAGGGCCCAGTTCTTC. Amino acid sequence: CASSLVGRAQFF.